This T cell receptor (beta chain) is from a study of OX40 agonist ivuxolimab in advanced cancers. Study summary: Ivuxolimab, an antibody acting as an agonist of OX40 (CD134), was used to treat patients. Partial responses, seen in three patients, involved one hepatocellular carcinoma and two cutaneous melanomas. The eligibility criteria allowed prior anti-PD-1, anti-PD-L1 or anti-CTLA-4 therapy, and 40% had some.

The V and J ends lost 3 bases and 6 bases respectively, with 18 bases between them. The CDR3 runs to 14 residues. The germline V gene encodes CDR1 GTSNPN and CDR2 SVGIG (reference sequence). Points on this clone: The antigen remains unidentified.

TCRdb keeps only in-frame clones here, not all; method: immunoSEQ multiplex PCR. Among about 79,000 clones listed, approximately 85% were seen once. Study outcomes and limitations: CD4+ T cells averaged fewer expanded clones than CD8+ T cells.

V usage is TRBV30 and J usage is TRBJ2-7, with a tentative D call TRBD1 (6 bases). Sequences were derived from CD4+ or CD8+ T cells sorted from blood, sampled in a trial of the OX40 agonist ivuxolimab. The TCR originated in an adult with an advanced solid tumor such as melanoma, head and neck, liver or kidney cancer. The CDR3, as DNA: TGTGCCTGGAGGGGGGTTTTCAGGGGATCCGAGCAGTACTTC. It codes for CAWRGVFRGSEQYF.